The rows below give T cell receptor beta chains drawn from one sample of a study of early T cells in non-severe SARS-CoV-2 infection. TCRdb independently ran MiXCR on the 5' RACE reads; one entry per CDR3 protein. Here the sample spans about 37,000 distinct CDR3 sequences, 7.9% being singletons. This sample comprised whole blood, obtained at baseline. The receptor set was obtained from an adult who was a healthcare worker with PCR-confirmed SARS-CoV-2 infection or an uninfected control (not recorded which). The CDR3 runs from the conserved cysteine through the conserved F or W. Each record gives: V gene, D gene, clone size, J gene, CDR3 DNA, CDR3 protein. A D gene is named only where the DNA matches it firmly. Clone size is not always given. Where it is, it says once, few, many or a class for expanded clones.

v_call: TRBV7-2; d_call: .; clone_size: .; j_call: TRBJ2-1; cdr3_nt: TGTGCCAGCAGCTCCCGCCCGGGTCTTACCCACAATGAGCAGTTCTTC; cdr3_aa: CASSSRPGLTHNEQFF
v_call: TRBV20-1; d_call: TRBD1; clone_size: .; j_call: TRBJ1-5; cdr3_nt: TGCAGTGCCAAGACGGGGACAGGGGGCAATCAGCCCCAGCATTTT; cdr3_aa: CSAKTGTGGNQPQHF
v_call: TRBV12-3/TRBV12-4; d_call: .; clone_size: few; j_call: TRBJ1-6; cdr3_nt: TGTGCCAGCAGTCTCGAACGTTCACCCCTCCACTTT; cdr3_aa: CASSLERSPLHF
v_call: TRBV12-3/TRBV12-4; d_call: .; clone_size: few; j_call: TRBJ2-7; cdr3_nt: TGTGCCAGCAGTTTACCCACCCCAAGGCAGCAGTACTTC; cdr3_aa: CASSLPTPRQQYF
v_call: TRBV2; d_call: TRBD1; clone_size: many; j_call: TRBJ2-3; cdr3_nt: TGTGCCAGTGGGACAGGGGGGACAGATACGCAGTATTTT; cdr3_aa: CASGTGGTDTQYF
v_call: TRBV30; d_call: TRBD1; clone_size: .; j_call: TRBJ2-7; cdr3_nt: TGTGCCTGGAGCACAGGGGGGTTTGGCTACGAGCAGTACTTC; cdr3_aa: CAWSTGGFGYEQYF
v_call: TRBV7-6; d_call: .; clone_size: many; j_call: TRBJ2-3; cdr3_nt: TGTGCCAGCAGCTTAACCCCGGACAGACCCAGGCAGTATTTT; cdr3_aa: CASSLTPDRPRQYF
v_call: TRBV3-1; d_call: TRBD1; clone_size: .; j_call: TRBJ2-5; cdr3_nt: TGTGCCAGCAGCGCGGGACAGGGCGACCAAGAGACCCAGTACTTC; cdr3_aa: CASSAGQGDQETQYF
v_call: TRBV12-5; d_call: .; clone_size: few; j_call: TRBJ1-1; cdr3_nt: TGTGCTAGTGGTTTGGTGGGTTTCACTGAAGCTTTCTTT; cdr3_aa: CASGLVGFTEAFF
v_call: TRBV7-8; d_call: .; clone_size: few; j_call: TRBJ1-5; cdr3_nt: TGTGCCAGCAGCCCGGGGCCCGGAGGGGGTCAGCCCCAGCATTTT; cdr3_aa: CASSPGPGGGQPQHF
v_call: TRBV28; d_call: .; clone_size: few; j_call: TRBJ1-6; cdr3_nt: TGTGCCAGCAGACCGGACAGCTCCTATAATTCACCCCTCCACTTT; cdr3_aa: CASRPDSSYNSPLHF
v_call: TRBV6-2/TRBV6-3; d_call: .; clone_size: .; j_call: TRBJ2-7; cdr3_nt: TGTGCCAGCACTCCACACCCTTTCTCCTACGAGCAGTACTTC; cdr3_aa: CASTPHPFSYEQYF
v_call: TRBV5-4; d_call: .; clone_size: many; j_call: TRBJ2-1; cdr3_nt: TGTGCCAGCAGCTTGGAGTCCTCCTACAATGAGCAGTTCTTC; cdr3_aa: CASSLESSYNEQFF
v_call: TRBV30; d_call: .; clone_size: many; j_call: TRBJ1-3; cdr3_nt: TGTGCCTGGAGTGCATCACGAGTTGGAAACACCATATATTTT; cdr3_aa: CAWSASRVGNTIYF
v_call: TRBV25-1; d_call: TRBD1; clone_size: many; j_call: TRBJ2-7; cdr3_nt: TGTGCCAGCAGTGACCAGGGGGCTTTGTACGAGCAGTACTTC; cdr3_aa: CASSDQGALYEQYF
v_call: TRBV3-1; d_call: .; clone_size: many; j_call: TRBJ2-7; cdr3_nt: TGTGCCAGCAGCCAAGGAACAGGGACCTACGAGCAGTACTTC; cdr3_aa: CASSQGTGTYEQYF
v_call: TRBV12-3/TRBV12-4; d_call: .; clone_size: few; j_call: TRBJ1-5; cdr3_nt: TGTGCCAGCAGTTTAGGCAGGCTCAGGCAGCCCCAGCATTTT; cdr3_aa: CASSLGRLRQPQHF
v_call: TRBV20-1; d_call: TRBD2; clone_size: many; j_call: TRBJ2-7; cdr3_nt: TGCAGTGCTGCGGGGTTAGCGGGGGGCTTCTACGAGCAGTACTTC; cdr3_aa: CSAAGLAGGFYEQYF
v_call: TRBV6-5; d_call: TRBD1; clone_size: few; j_call: TRBJ2-3; cdr3_nt: TGTGCCAGCACCAACCCTCCAAGGTGGGGACAGATACTCTTCTTCACAGATACGCAGTATTTT; cdr3_aa: CASTNPPRWGQILFFTDTQYF
v_call: TRBV6-1; d_call: TRBD1; clone_size: many; j_call: TRBJ1-1; cdr3_nt: TGTGCCAGCACCTTGGGACAGGGGGCTCGGGCTTTCTTT; cdr3_aa: CASTLGQGARAFF
v_call: TRBV29-1; d_call: TRBD2; clone_size: few; j_call: TRBJ2-2; cdr3_nt: TGCAGCGTTGTTGCGGGGGGTAACACCGGGGAGCTGTTTTTT; cdr3_aa: CSVVAGGNTGELFF
v_call: TRBV2; d_call: .; clone_size: .; j_call: TRBJ1-1; cdr3_nt: TGTGCCAGCAGTAGAACAAGGAACACTGAAGCTTTCTTT; cdr3_aa: CASSRTRNTEAFF
v_call: TRBV12-3/TRBV12-4; d_call: .; clone_size: few; j_call: TRBJ2-5; cdr3_nt: TGTGCCAGCATTTCGGACGGGGGGACCCAGTACTTC; cdr3_aa: CASISDGGTQYF
v_call: TRBV25-1; d_call: .; clone_size: many; j_call: TRBJ2-3; cdr3_nt: TGTGCCAGCAGTGACGGGACGGGAAGCACAGATACGCAGTATTTT; cdr3_aa: CASSDGTGSTDTQYF
v_call: TRBV7-6; d_call: .; clone_size: .; j_call: TRBJ2-5; cdr3_nt: TGTGCCAGCAGCCCACCGAACGTAGAGACCCAGTACTTC; cdr3_aa: CASSPPNVETQYF
v_call: TRBV10-3; d_call: TRBD1; clone_size: many; j_call: TRBJ2-1; cdr3_nt: TGTGCCATCAGTGAATCGGGACAGTCCTACAATGAGCAGTTCTTC; cdr3_aa: CAISESGQSYNEQFF
v_call: TRBV6-2/TRBV6-3; d_call: TRBD1; clone_size: few; j_call: TRBJ2-7; cdr3_nt: TGTGCCAGCAGGACGGGGACAGGGACCTACGAGCAGTACTTC; cdr3_aa: CASRTGTGTYEQYF
v_call: TRBV4-3; d_call: .; clone_size: few; j_call: TRBJ2-1; cdr3_nt: TGCGCCAGCAGCCAAGATCCTAAGGGGAGCTACAATGAGCAGTTCTTC; cdr3_aa: CASSQDPKGSYNEQFF
v_call: TRBV12-3/TRBV12-4; d_call: TRBD1; clone_size: once; j_call: TRBJ2-1; cdr3_nt: TGTGCCAGCAGAGACAGGGAAGTATATGAGCAGTTCTTC; cdr3_aa: CASRDREVYEQFF
v_call: TRBV11-2; d_call: TRBD2; clone_size: many; j_call: TRBJ2-1; cdr3_nt: TGTGCCAGCAGCTCCCCACTAGCGTCAAACAATGAGCAGTTCTTC; cdr3_aa: CASSSPLASNNEQFF
v_call: TRBV5-6; d_call: .; clone_size: many; j_call: TRBJ1-2; cdr3_nt: TGTGCCAGCAGCCCGGATCTTGGCCGGAAAGGGGATGGCTACACCTTC; cdr3_aa: CASSPDLGRKGDGYTF
v_call: TRBV19; d_call: .; clone_size: .; j_call: TRBJ1-2; cdr3_nt: TGTGCCAGTAGTATAGATATGTTTAGGAACTATGGCTACACCTTC; cdr3_aa: CASSIDMFRNYGYTF
v_call: TRBV28; d_call: .; clone_size: many; j_call: TRBJ2-7; cdr3_nt: TGTGCCAGCCACCGGTCGGCTCTCCCCTACGAGCAGTACTTC; cdr3_aa: CASHRSALPYEQYF
v_call: TRBV20-1; d_call: .; clone_size: few; j_call: TRBJ2-2; cdr3_nt: TGCAGTGCTAGCCCGGCCGGGGAGCTGTTTTTT; cdr3_aa: CSASPAGELFF
v_call: TRBV27; d_call: .; clone_size: .; j_call: TRBJ2-5; cdr3_nt: TGTGCCAGCATTAGAGTTTCTAGGGAGACCCAGTACTTC; cdr3_aa: CASIRVSRETQYF
v_call: TRBV7-6; d_call: .; clone_size: many; j_call: TRBJ1-5; cdr3_nt: TGTGCCAGCAGCCCGACAGTTGGGGGCAATCAGCCCCAGCATTTT; cdr3_aa: CASSPTVGGNQPQHF
v_call: TRBV6-6; d_call: TRBD1; clone_size: few; j_call: TRBJ1-1; cdr3_nt: TGTGCCAGCAGTTACTTTGGGACAGGGAACACTGAAGCTTTCTTT; cdr3_aa: CASSYFGTGNTEAFF
v_call: TRBV10-2; d_call: .; clone_size: few; j_call: TRBJ1-2; cdr3_nt: TGCGCCAGCAGTGAGTCGAATATCGGGACACTTTATGGCTACACCTTC; cdr3_aa: CASSESNIGTLYGYTF
v_call: TRBV20-1; d_call: TRBD1; clone_size: .; j_call: TRBJ2-7; cdr3_nt: TGCAGTGCTAGAGCCGGGACAGACTACTACGAGCAGTACTTC; cdr3_aa: CSARAGTDYYEQYF
v_call: TRBV10-1; d_call: .; clone_size: many; j_call: TRBJ2-5; cdr3_nt: TGCGCCAGCAGTGAGTCGGTGAAGACCGGGTCTCAGACCCAGTACTTC; cdr3_aa: CASSESVKTGSQTQYF
v_call: TRBV20-1; d_call: .; clone_size: few; j_call: TRBJ1-3; cdr3_nt: TGCAGTGCTAGAGAGATTACTGGAAACACCATATATTTT; cdr3_aa: CSAREITGNTIYF
v_call: TRBV27; d_call: .; clone_size: few; j_call: TRBJ2-7; cdr3_nt: TGTGCCAGCAGTCCCCCGAGTGGCGAGCAGTACTTC; cdr3_aa: CASSPPSGEQYF
v_call: TRBV11-2; d_call: TRBD1; clone_size: .; j_call: TRBJ2-2; cdr3_nt: TGTGCCAGCAGCTTAGTCCACAGGGGACCCGGGGAGCTGTTTTTT; cdr3_aa: CASSLVHRGPGELFF
v_call: TRBV20-1; d_call: .; clone_size: many; j_call: TRBJ2-4; cdr3_nt: TGCAGTGCCCTTTTCGGGGTCATTCAGTACTTC; cdr3_aa: CSALFGVIQYF
v_call: TRBV11-2; d_call: TRBD1; clone_size: few; j_call: TRBJ1-1; cdr3_nt: TGTGCCAGCAGCTTAGACCCAGGGGGGCGCTCTGAAGCTTTCTTT; cdr3_aa: CASSLDPGGRSEAFF
v_call: TRBV10-3; d_call: TRBD1; clone_size: few; j_call: TRBJ2-1; cdr3_nt: TGTGCCATCAGTGGACAGGGGGCGAATGAGCAGTTCTTC; cdr3_aa: CAISGQGANEQFF
v_call: TRBV27; d_call: .; clone_size: few; j_call: TRBJ2-6; cdr3_nt: TGTGCCAGCAGTCTGCGCGAGGGGGCCAACGTCCTGACTTTC; cdr3_aa: CASSLREGANVLTF
v_call: TRBV27; d_call: .; clone_size: many; j_call: TRBJ1-2; cdr3_nt: TGTGCCAGCAGTTTCGGAGGGGCGGCCTATGGCTACACCTTC; cdr3_aa: CASSFGGAAYGYTF
v_call: TRBV12-3/TRBV12-4; d_call: .; clone_size: few; j_call: TRBJ1-6; cdr3_nt: TGTGCCAGCAGTTTAAGAACGAGGTCTTCATTCCACTTT; cdr3_aa: CASSLRTRSSFHF
v_call: TRBV24-1; d_call: TRBD2; clone_size: .; j_call: TRBJ2-2; cdr3_nt: TGTGCCACCAGTGATTTGCGCGGGGGAGACACCGGGGAGCTGTTTTTT; cdr3_aa: CATSDLRGGDTGELFF
v_call: TRBV7-8; d_call: .; clone_size: few; j_call: TRBJ2-5; cdr3_nt: TGTGCCAGCAGCTTAGCATCCCCGGGAGAGACCCAGTACTTC; cdr3_aa: CASSLASPGETQYF